The next 30 T cell receptor beta chains were all read from a single sample in a study of T cells after yellow fever vaccination. TCRdb re-called the 5' RACE reads with MiXCR, one entry per CDR3 protein. The sample lists a few hundred thousand distinct CDR3 sequences, 18% occurring once. Sequencing was performed on PBMCs, taken before the yellow fever booster vaccination. The receptors shown here come from a man younger than 35 who received the YFV17D yellow fever vaccine.

This chain connects TRBV6-2 or TRBV6-3 to TRBJ2-1; 8 nucleotides align to TRBD2. CDR1 and CDR2 from the germline V gene are MNHEY and SVGEGT. CDR3 length: 13 amino acids. V gave up 8 bases and J gave up 9 bases; unmatched junction bases: 9. The DNA of the CDR3 is TGTGCCAGCCTTTCGGGCGGGGGGATTGAGCAGTTCTTC. As protein: CASLSGGGIEQFF.

This chain uses TRBV10-3 with TRBJ2-3; D remains ambiguous. Trimming removed 5 bases at V and 2 bases at J, with 11 bases between. Germline loops: CDR1 ENHRY, CDR2 SYGVKD. This CDR3 is 14 amino acids long. The CDR3 loop is CAISQRQNTDTQYF. CDR3 coding DNA: TGTGCCATCAGTCAACGGCAAAACACAGATACGCAGTATTTT.

The chain joins TRBV15 to TRBJ1-5, with no clear D. Germline CDR1 is LNHNV and CDR2 is YYDKDF (reference sequence). The CDR3 covers 13 residues. Between the trimmed V and J ends, which lost 0 bases and 3 bases, there was a span of 3 bases. The CDR3 DNA is TGTGCCACCAGCAGAGAATACAATCAGCCCCAGCATTTT. Its protein product is CATSREYNQPQHF.

This clonotype was seen repeatedly, ten times or more. The V and J genes are TRBV27 and TRBJ1-1, with D possibly TRBD1 on 5 matching bases. Germline CDR1 is MNHEY and CDR2 is SMNVEV (reference sequence). V was cut by 4 bases and J by 6 bases, with 15 bases left in between. The CDR3 totals 14 residues. CDR3 sequence: CASSSPNDRSEAFF. As DNA, the CDR3 is TGTGCCAGCAGTTCCCCGAATGACAGATCTGAAGCTTTCTTT.

This rearrangement joins TRBV7-2 to TRBJ2-3, with TRBD2 identical over 11 bases. Germline-derived CDR1 and CDR2 are SGHTA and FQGNSA. The CDR3 totals 16 residues. Trimming took 4 bases from V and 5 from J; bases not matched to a gene: 8. The CDR3 nucleotides read TGTGCCAGCAGCTATAGCGGGGGGGCCGGAGGAGATACGCAGTATTTT. Protein product: CASSYSGGAGGDTQYF.

This chain uses TRBV3-1 with TRBJ1-1, with a possible D match to TRBD1 (5 bases). V was pared by 1 base and J by 0 bases, with 9 bases between. The CDR3 covers 15 residues. Germline values: CDR1 LGHDT, CDR2 YNNKEL (reference sequence). DNA of the CDR3: TGTGCCAGCAGCCAAGGACAGTTCATGAACACTGAAGCTTTCTTT. Translated, it gives CASSQGQFMNTEAFF.

The chain couples TRBV28 to TRBJ2-7; D possibly uses TRBD1 or TRBD2 (7 bases each). The V end lost 4 bases, the J end lost 3 bases, and 16 bases lay between the germline ends. The CDR3 runs 15 residues. CDR1 is MDHEN, CDR2 SYDVKM, per germline. The CDR3 spells CASSSGGQSGYEQYV. Here the CDR3 DNA reads TGTGCCAGCAGTTCGGGGGGACAGAGTGGCTACGAGCAGTACGTC.

In its sample, this clonotype was seen a few times. The V and J genes are TRBV4-1 and TRBJ2-7; D is unclear. This CDR3 has 14 residues. The V gene's germline CDR1 is MGHRA and CDR2 YSYEKL. V was pared by 0 bases and J by 3 bases, with 9 bases between. Here the CDR3 reads CASSQEWQDYEQYV. DNA of the CDR3: TGCGCCAGCAGCCAAGAGTGGCAGGACTACGAGCAGTACGTC.

The chain uses TRBV29-1 and TRBJ1-1, with 9 bases lining up with TRBD1. Germline V gives CDR1 SQVTM, CDR2 ANQGSEA. The ends lost 3 bases at V and 7 bases at J; junction bases unmatched: 9. There are 14 residues in the CDR3. The CDR3, as DNA: TGCAGCGTTGAGGTCCCCGGGACAGGGAGTGAAGCTTTCTTT. Translating it yields CSVEVPGTGSEAFF. The entire variable domain, with the rest obtained from reference TRBV29-1 and TRBJ1-1, is as follows: SAVISQKPSRDICQRGTSLTIQCQVDSQVTMMFWYRQQPGQSLTLIATANQGSEATYESGFVIDKFPISRPNLTFSTLTVSNMSPEDSSIYLCSVEVPGTGSEAFFGQGTRLTVV.

The chain links TRBV20-1 to TRBJ1-2; D uncertain. The CDR3 loop spans 11 amino acids. Trimming removed 4 bases at V and 6 bases at J, with 9 bases between. From germline, CDR1 is DFQATT and CDR2 SNEGSKA (reference sequence). CDR3 residues: CSATPFDGYTF. Here the CDR3 DNA reads TGCAGTGCTACACCCTTTGATGGCTACACCTTC.

The chain carries TRBV9 and TRBJ2-5, with 9 bases that match TRBD1. Germline assignment: CDR1 SGDLS and CDR2 YYNGEE. J was trimmed by 9 bases and V by 3 bases; bases with no gene match: 3. CDR3 length equals 12 residues. CDR3 DNA sequence: TGTGCCAGCAGCGGGACAGGGGAGGCCCAGTACTTC. Translation: CASSGTGEAQYF.

The V and J genes are TRBV7-8 and TRBJ1-6; possibly TRBD1 for D (5 bases). The ends were cut back, 1 base at V and 4 bases at J, with 8 bases in the middle. The CDR3 covers 15 residues. Germline lookup yields CDR1 SGHVS and CDR2 FQNEAQ. CDR3 loop: CASSLGDGYNSPLHF. In nucleotides, the CDR3 is TGTGCCAGCAGCTTAGGGGACGGATATAATTCACCCCTCCACTTT.

This chain joins TRBV29-1 and TRBJ1-5; no firm D call. Per the germline V gene, CDR1 is SQVTM and CDR2 is ANQGSEA. The CDR3 has 13 residues. Trimming cost V 5 bases and J 2 bases, with 10 bases left between them. For the CDR3, the DNA is TGCAGCGTTAGAGAGGTGGGCAATCAGCCCCAGCATTTT. It specifies CSVREVGNQPQHF.

In its sample, this clonotype was seen a few times. The genes are TRBV11-1 and TRBJ1-2; D is ambiguous. From germline, CDR1 is SGHAT and CDR2 FQDESV (reference sequence). V was pared by 0 bases and J by 2 bases, with 10 bases between. This CDR3 comprises 15 residues. CDR3 DNA sequence: TGTGCCAGCAGCTTAGCGGCTGGACGGAACTATGGCTACACCTTC. Translating it yields CASSLAAGRNYGYTF.

This chain links TRBV7-3 with TRBJ2-2; D might be TRBD1 (6 bases). Germline CDR1 is SGHTA and CDR2 is FQGTGA. The CDR3 consists of 16 residues. V was cut by 5 bases and J by 6 bases, with 19 bases left in between. CDR3 nucleotides: TGTGCCAGCAGCCCAAACCGGGACATTGGTCCCGGGGAGCTGTTTTTT. It codes for CASSPNRDIGPGELFF.

The table lists this clonotype with a few counts. This rearrangement joins TRBV9 to TRBJ2-1, with D possibly being TRBD1 or TRBD2 (5 bases each). The CDR3 runs to 14 residues. Germline V CDR1 and CDR2: SGDLS, YYNGEE. Trimming left V 4 bases short and J 12 bases short, with 20 bases between. As DNA, the CDR3 is TGTGCCAGCAGCCCGACCGGGACCCAGGCAGGGCAGTTCTTC. This encodes CASSPTGTQAGQFF.

This chain joins TRBV5-1 and TRBJ2-3; possibly TRBD1 for D (6 bases). Between the trimmed V and J ends, which lost 3 bases and 0 bases, there was a span of 14 bases. This CDR3 has 16 amino acids. The germline V gene encodes CDR1 SGHRS and CDR2 YFSETQ. The CDR3 here is CASSSPTGTSTDTQYF. CDR3 in DNA: TGCGCCAGCAGCTCGCCGACAGGAACTAGCACAGATACGCAGTATTTT.

This clonotype was picked up a small number of times. V gene TRBV7-3 combines with J gene TRBJ2-5; D call uncertain. The CDR3 sequence is 15 residues long. Germline V lookup: CDR1 SGHTA, CDR2 FQGTGA. Deletions cut 1 base from V and 0 bases from J, with 9 bases between. The CDR3 spells CASSLMGLYQETQYF. CDR3 nucleotides: TGTGCCAGCAGCTTAATGGGTTTGTACCAAGAGACCCAGTACTTC.

This clonotype appeared a few times. The chain uses TRBV3-1 and TRBJ1-5; D is perhaps TRBD1 (5 bases). With 11 bases removed from V and 1 base from J, the gap between germline ends came to 21 bases. From germline, CDR1 is LGHDT and CDR2 YNNKEL (reference sequence). This CDR3 region has 16 residues. The chain's CDR3 is CAGESQGEGSNQPQHF. The CDR3 nucleotides read TGTGCCGGAGAAAGTCAGGGAGAGGGGAGCAATCAGCCCCAGCATTTT.

The rearrangement joins TRBV9 to TRBJ1-6; D not certain. Deletions cut 0 bases from V and 9 bases from J, with 7 bases between. The CDR3 length is 13 residues. Germline V gives CDR1 SGDLS, CDR2 YYNGEE. Written as DNA, the CDR3 is TGTGCCAGCAGCGTAGGGGTCTTTTCACCCCTCCACTTT. Translated, it gives CASSVGVFSPLHF.

Remarks on this clonotype: An end of the junction does not agree with germline; a read error may underlie this. The genes are TRBV20-1 and TRBJ2-5; D not certain. There are 10 residues in the CDR3. CDR1 and CDR2 (germline): DFQATT, SNEGSKA (reference sequence). In DNA form, the CDR3 reads TGCAGTGCTGGAGAAGAGACCCAGTACTTC. Translating it yields CSAGEETQYF.

This clonotype was observed a handful of times. The germline gene is not matched at one end of the junction; a read error may be the cause. The chain links TRBV11-2 to TRBJ2-2, with TRBD2 as a possible D gene (5 bases). CDR1 SGHAT and CDR2 FQNNGV come from the germline V gene. The CDR3 length is 15 residues. The CDR3 DNA is TGTGCCAGCAGCCTAGACGGAGGCGATACCGGGGAGCTGTTTTTT. The encoded protein is CASSLDGGDTGELFF.

This clonotype was found a few times. The chain couples TRBV12-3 or TRBV12-4 to TRBJ2-7; D is perhaps TRBD1 (5 bases). V was pared by 3 bases and J by 10 bases, with 13 bases between. CDR3 length equals 12 residues. The CDR3, as DNA: TGTGCCAGCAGTTTCCCAGGGTCGGCCCAGTACTTC. The encoded protein is CASSFPGSAQYF.

V gene TRBV7-2 combines with J gene TRBJ2-5, with D possibly matching TRBD1 (5 bases). V was shortened by 4 bases and J by 2 bases, with 20 bases between the two germline ends. CDR1 is SGHTA, CDR2 FQGNSA, per germline. This CDR3 comprises 17 residues. The CDR3 spells CASSWVEGAYYQETQYF. The CDR3 nucleotides are TGTGCCAGCAGCTGGGTAGAAGGGGCTTACTATCAAGAGACCCAGTACTTC.

This clonotype was picked up a small number of times. The chain employs TRBV24-1 and TRBJ2-5, with D tentatively TRBD1 (6 bases). CDR3 length equals 16 residues. V shed 1 base and J shed 3 bases, with 14 bases lying between them. CDR1 is KGHDR, CDR2 SFDVKD, per germline. This CDR3 reads CATSDFLDSVKETQYF. The DNA of the CDR3 is TGTGCCACCAGTGATTTCCTGGACAGTGTTAAAGAGACCCAGTACTTC.

This clonotype has more than one count but fewer than ten. The chain joins TRBV5-1 to TRBJ2-6; TRBD1 might be the D (5 bases). CDR3 length equals 16 residues. Deletions cut 0 bases from V and 2 bases from J, with 9 bases between. CDR1 SGHRS and CDR2 YFSETQ come from the germline V gene. CDR3 DNA: TGCGCCAGCAGCTTGGCCTCCAGGGCTGGGGCCAACGTCCTGACTTTC. This translates into CASSLASRAGANVLTF.

The chain employs TRBV10-2 and TRBJ2-3; D uncertain. V was clipped by 6 bases and J by 2 bases, with 9 bases between them. CDR3 size: 13 residues. Germline V CDR1 and CDR2: WSHSY, SAAADI. The CDR3 loop is CASRVLNTDTQYF. The CDR3 bases are TGCGCCAGCAGGGTGCTCAACACAGATACGCAGTATTTT.

This chain connects TRBV29-1 to TRBJ1-4, with D perhaps TRBD1 (5 bases). The CDR3 sequence is 12 residues long. CDR1 is SQVTM, CDR2 ANQGSEA, per germline. V gave up 6 bases and J gave up 6 bases, with 11 bases separating them. CDR3 region: CSVGTEDEKLFF. Here the CDR3 DNA reads TGCAGCGTGGGGACGGAGGATGAAAAACTGTTTTTT.

The table lists this clonotype with a few counts. This chain links TRBV5-1 with TRBJ1-6; the match to TRBD1 covers 7 bases. CDR1 and CDR2 (germline): SGHRS, YFSETQ. This CDR3 region has 14 residues. The junction had 6 bases not matched to a gene; V was cut back by 4 bases and J by 8 bases. The CDR3 sequence: CASSLRGGDSPLHF. As DNA, the CDR3 is TGCGCCAGCAGCCTCCGAGGGGGCGATTCACCCCTCCACTTT.

This clonotype has just a few counts. The chain links TRBV7-2 to TRBJ2-7; D is possibly TRBD2 (5 bases). Per the germline V gene, CDR1 is SGHTA and CDR2 is FQGNSA. The CDR3 loop spans 12 amino acids. Trimming shortened V by 5 bases and J by 4 bases, and 9 bases separated the two germline ends. CDR3: CASSREGYEQYF. CDR3 nucleotide sequence: TGTGCCAGCAGCCGAGAGGGATACGAGCAGTACTTC.